What follows are 8 T cell receptor beta chains derived from one specimen sequenced in a study of identical twins' blood T cells. A single record per CDR3 protein comes from TCRdb applying MiXCR to the 5' RACE reads. There are about 370,000 distinct CDR3 sequences in the sample; around 30% occur only once, and roughly 6.1% lies in the top ten. Sequenced: PBMCs. These receptor sequences come from a woman aged 18-49 years in good health.

The chain employs TRBV6-5 and TRBJ1-1, with D possibly being TRBD1 (5 bases). Deletions cut 5 bases from V and 7 bases from J, with 14 bases between. Germline V gene sequence: CDR1 MNHEY, CDR2 SVGAGI. The CDR3 extends over 13 amino acids. The chain's CDR3 is CASSRPGLLEAFF. DNA of the CDR3: TGTGCCAGCAGTAGGCCGGGACTGCTTGAAGCTTTCTTT.

The chain links TRBV29-1 to TRBJ2-7; 8 nucleotides line up with TRBD1. The CDR3 is 13 amino acids. Trimming removed 1 base from V and 8 bases from J; junction bases left unmatched: 7. Germline CDR1 and CDR2: SQVTM and ANQGSEA. The chain's CDR3 is CSVEGQGMYKQYF. The CDR3, as DNA: TGCAGCGTTGAAGGACAGGGGATGTATAAGCAGTACTTC.

The rearrangement uses TRBV3-1 and TRBJ1-5, with 7 bases matching TRBD1. The germline CDR1 and CDR2 sequences are LGHDT and YNNKEL (reference sequence). The CDR3 runs 14 residues. The trim removed 4 bases at V and 6 bases at J, leaving 6 bases unmatched. The chain's CDR3 is CASSPRGASQPQHF. The CDR3 nucleotides are TGTGCCAGCAGCCCCAGGGGGGCCAGTCAGCCCCAGCATTTT.

Details on this clonotype: At one end the junction does not follow the germline gene, possibly because of a read error. The gene calls are TRBV10-3 and TRBJ2-5; D remains ambiguous. This CDR3 has 12 amino acids. Germline V lookup: CDR1 ENHRY, CDR2 SYGVKD. The CDR3 DNA sequence: TGTGCCGTCAGTGAGTCGGAAGGTAGCTTGGACTTC. Translated: CAVSESEGSLDF.

This clonotype was recorded many times. This sequence joins TRBV5-1 and TRBJ2-2; D gene ambiguous. Looked up from germline, CDR1 is SGHRS and CDR2 is YFSETQ. V was pared by 0 bases and J by 1 base, with 4 bases between. This CDR3 contains 14 residues. CDR3 DNA: TGCGCCAGCAGCTTGGAGGGGAACACCGGGGAGCTGTTTTTT. Translating it yields CASSLEGNTGELFF. Full variable domain (outside the CDR3, taken from reference TRBV5-1 and TRBJ2-2): KAGVTQTPRYLIKTRGQQVTLSCSPISGHRSVSWYQQTPGQGLQFLFEYFSETQRNKGNFPGRFSGRQFSNSRSEMNVSTLELGDSALYLCASSLEGNTGELFFGEGSRLTVL.

The table lists this clonotype with a few counts. The J gene is TRBJ2-3, the V gene TRBV27; D is undetermined. The germline V and J ends were trimmed by 8 bases and 5 bases, with 17 bases remaining between them. The CDR3 extends over 14 amino acids. CDR1 and CDR2 from the germline V gene are MNHEY and SMNVEV (reference sequence). The CDR3 loop is CASSGPSGLDTQYF. For the CDR3, the DNA is TGTGCCAGCTCCGGCCCGTCGGGCCTAGATACGCAGTATTTT.

The chain is built from TRBV5-1 and TRBJ1-1, with D tentatively TRBD1 (5 bases). The CDR3 is 14 residues long. Per germline, CDR1 SGHRS and CDR2 YFSETQ. Trimming removed 1 base at V and 6 bases at J, with 13 bases between. The CDR3: CASSLTPAGPEAFF. The CDR3 DNA sequence: TGCGCCAGCAGCTTGACCCCCGCGGGGCCTGAAGCTTTCTTT.

In the case of this clonotype: Mismatch with germline at one junction end may stem from a read error. The CDR3 reads CASSFGPRSSYEQYF. For the CDR3, the DNA is TGTGCCAGTAGCTTCGGGCCCAGGAGCTCCTACGAGCAGTACTTC. The chain employs TRBV7-2 and TRBJ2-7; D not certain. The CDR3 is 15 amino acids. The germline V gene has CDR1 SGHTA and CDR2 FQGNSA.